The clone carrying this T cell receptor (beta chain) was observed a few times. This entry comes from a study of blood T cell repertoires in COVID-19. Study-wide context: From the United States, Italy and Spain came samples of acute and convalescent COVID-19.

Clones were sequenced by immunoSEQ multiplex PCR, and TCRdb holds only the in-frame ones, with some missing. The sample has fewer than 300,000 clones, 70% to 90% seen once; the top ten hold roughly 5.3%. The CDR3 has 16 residues. This chain links TRBV12-1 with TRBJ2-1; TRBD2 is taken as the D call from the table, unchecked against the DNA. TRBV12-1 is deemed a pseudogene. The clonotype comes from a man aged 50-59 years with active or convalescent COVID-19. The material sequenced was peripheral blood. The CDR3, as DNA: TGTGCCCGCCTACCGTCGTTAGCGGGAGTGGGCAATGAGCAGTTCTTC. Translating gives CARLPSLAGVGNEQFF.